The clone carrying this T cell receptor beta chain was seen only once. Its antigen is still unknown. This entry is derived from a study of post-analysis software for immune sequencing data. Overall study context: The cohort encompassed relapsing-remitting, secondary progressive and progressive-relapsing multiple sclerosis disease courses. Study observations and caveats: TRBV5-6, TRBV5-1 and TRBV20-1 belonged to a set of roughly five TRBV segments that were more frequent in patients than controls. Batch-matched samples strongly co-clustered by F measure. Among multiple sclerosis patients, normalized Chao1 diversity was significantly below that of controls.

Presence of unique molecular identifiers characterized the TCR beta cDNA libraries. Input amounts of roughly 0.9 to 10 million T cells were used. These gave around 500,000 cDNA molecules, so each molecule approximated one T cell. Each CDR3 protein gets one entry after TCRdb re-called the PCR reads with MiXCR. The sample includes roughly 870,000 distinct CDR3 sequences, approximately 57% seen only once; the top ten take 4.6%. V was pared by 4 bases and J by 3 bases, with 19 bases of the junction left unmatched. Looked up from germline, CDR1 is SNHLY and CDR2 is FYNNEI. The CDR3 extends over 20 amino acids.

This chain connects TRBV2 to TRBJ2-4, with 9 bases lining up with TRBD1. This sequence originates from a girl aged 10 to 17 with multiple sclerosis. Sequenced: blood. The CDR3 DNA is TGTGCCAGCAGTGTAATGGGGCTAACAGGGGGCCTTTTAGGCAAAAACATTCAGTACTTC. Translating gives CASSVMGLTGGLLGKNIQYF.